The next 19 T cell receptor beta chains were all read from a single sample in a study of ipilimumab plus nivolumab after autologous stem cell transplantation. Assay used: immunoSEQ multiplex PCR; TCRdb lists only in-frame clones, some missing. The sample holds about 22,000 clones, 77% seen once. The sequenced sample was PBMCs, obtained in a trial of ipilimumab plus nivolumab as post-transplant consolidation. These receptors were taken from a male donor with diffuse large B-cell lymphoma.

The chain carries TRBV4-1 and TRBJ2-3; possible D gene TRBD2, 6 bases. V lost 4 bases, J lost 1 base, and 12 bases lay in between. Germline loops: CDR1 MGHRA, CDR2 YSYEKL. This CDR3 has 15 residues. As DNA, the CDR3 is TGCGCCAGCAGCCCCCTGGGACTCGGCACAGATACGCAGTATTTT. As protein: CASSPLGLGTDTQYF.

The V call is TRBV7-2, the J call TRBJ2-5; the match to TRBD2 covers 9 bases. The V and J ends lost 0 bases and 1 base, in that order; junction bases with no gene match: 3. The CDR3 covers 16 residues. Germline CDR1 is SGHTA and CDR2 is FQGNSA. As DNA, the CDR3 is TGTGCCAGCAGCTTAGCGGGCGGGGGGGCCCAAGAGACCCAGTACTTC. It specifies CASSLAGGGAQETQYF.

The chain employs TRBV4-1 and TRBJ1-3, with TRBD1 as a possible D gene (6 bases). CDR3 length: 17 residues. The germline V gene encodes CDR1 MGHRA and CDR2 YSYEKL. Trimming cost V 3 bases and J 0 bases, with 15 bases left between them. The CDR3 here is CASSQGAARGSGNTIYF. CDR3 nucleotide sequence: TGCGCCAGCAGCCAGGGGGCCGCCAGGGGCTCTGGAAACACCATATATTTT.

V usage is TRBV30 and J usage is TRBJ1-2, with D possibly TRBD1 on 5 matching bases. The germline V gene encodes CDR1 GTSNPN and CDR2 SVGIG (reference sequence). The length of the CDR3 is 14 residues. V was pared by 3 bases and J by 3 bases, with 14 bases between. The CDR3 spells CAWRLTGGDYGYTF. CDR3 nucleotide sequence: TGTGCCTGGAGGCTGACGGGAGGGGACTATGGCTACACCTTC.

This rearrangement joins TRBV7-9 to TRBJ2-7; D possibly corresponds to TRBD1 (6 bases). The V end was cut by 4 bases, the J end by 5 bases, with 18 bases between. This CDR3 comprises 15 residues. Germline V lookup: CDR1 SEHNR, CDR2 FQNEAQ (reference sequence). CDR3 in amino acids: CASSYYGPGAHEQYF. In nucleotides, the CDR3 is TGTGCCAGCAGCTACTATGGGCCAGGGGCCCACGAGCAGTACTTC.

This rearrangement joins TRBV9 to TRBJ2-5, with 8 bases that match TRBD2. Germline V CDR1 and CDR2: SGDLS, YYNGEE. Trimming cost V 2 bases and J 0 bases; bases outside gene matches: 3. CDR3 length: 15 residues. CDR3 protein: CASSVAGRDQETQYF. In DNA form, the CDR3 reads TGTGCCAGCAGCGTGGCCGGGAGGGACCAAGAGACCCAGTACTTC.

The chain employs TRBV18 and TRBJ1-6, with D perhaps TRBD1 (5 bases). V gave up 3 bases and J gave up 9 bases, with 12 bases separating them. Germline values: CDR1 KGHSH, CDR2 LQKENI. The CDR3 has 14 residues. Written as DNA, the CDR3 is TGTGCCAGCTCACCCGCCAGGGAAGGTTCACCCCTCCACTTT. Its translation is CASSPAREGSPLHF.

This chain joins TRBV11-2 and TRBJ1-1; D gene unclear. The CDR3 is 15 amino acids. Germline V gene sequence: CDR1 SGHAT, CDR2 FQNNGV. V gave up 5 bases and J gave up 4 bases, with 17 bases separating them. CDR3 nucleotides: TGTGCCAGCAGCCAATCCCAAATCGCTAGCACTGAAGCTTTCTTT. Its protein product is CASSQSQIASTEAFF.

For the CDR3, the DNA is TGTGCCAGCAGAAACATTTTTGGCCGATACTACGAGCAGTACTTC. Translation gives CASRNIFGRYYEQYF. V gene TRBV19 combines with J gene TRBJ2-7, with no clear D. Trimming pared 9 bases from V and 3 bases from J, leaving 21 bases between. There are 15 residues in the CDR3. In germline, CDR1 is LNHDA, CDR2 SQIVND (reference sequence).

The gene calls are TRBV27 and TRBJ1-1; D possibly corresponds to TRBD1 (6 bases). The CDR3 totals 15 residues. CDR1 is MNHEY and CDR2 is SMNVEV in the germline V gene (reference sequence). V lost 0 bases, J lost 5 bases, and 13 bases lay in between. This CDR3 reads CASSLSTRGGTEAFF. In nucleotides, the CDR3 is TGTGCCAGCAGTTTATCGACGAGGGGGGGAACTGAAGCTTTCTTT.

This chain uses TRBV5-1 with TRBJ1-3; D remains unclear. The CDR3 runs to 13 residues. The V and J ends lost 7 bases and 0 bases respectively, with 8 bases between them. Germline V lookup: CDR1 SGHRS, CDR2 YFSETQ. CDR3 sequence: CASGANSGNTIYF. The CDR3 DNA reads as TGCGCCAGCGGCGCGAACTCTGGAAACACCATATATTTT. Full variable domain (rest looked up from reference TRBV5-1 and TRBJ1-3): KAGVTQTPRYLIKTRGQQVTLSCSPISGHRSVSWYQQTPGQGLQFLFEYFSETQRNKGNFPGRFSGRQFSNSRSEMNVSTLELGDSALYLCASGANSGNTIYFGEGSWLTVV.

V and J are TRBV19 and TRBJ2-1; D ambiguous. The CDR3 length is 17 residues. CDR1 and CDR2 (germline): LNHDA, SQIVND (reference sequence). V dropped 5 bases and J dropped 0 bases, with 17 bases sitting between them. The CDR3 DNA is TGTGCCAGTAGTCCTCCGCTGAGGTTTAACTCCTACAATGAGCAGTTCTTC. Translated: CASSPPLRFNSYNEQFF.

CDR3 nucleotides: TGTGCCAGCAGCCGGGACAGGGGTGATTCACCCCTCCACTTT. As protein: CASSRDRGDSPLHF. This rearrangement joins TRBV6-5 to TRBJ1-6; TRBD1 matches at 10 bases. Unmatched junction bases numbered 4, after V lost 6 bases and J lost 8 bases. This CDR3 spans 14 amino acids. Germline V gene lookup returns CDR1 MNHEY and CDR2 SVGAGI.

The chain is built from TRBV5-4 and TRBJ1-5, with D unresolved. The length of the CDR3 is 13 residues. Germline CDR1 reads SGHNT; CDR2 reads YYREEE (reference sequence). Trimming cost V 2 bases and J 5 bases, with 8 bases left between them. CDR3 in amino acids: CASSFSGDQPQHF. The CDR3 bases are TGTGCCAGCAGCTTCTCTGGGGATCAGCCCCAGCATTTT. The complete variable domain, with remaining parts taken from reference TRBV5-4 and TRBJ1-5, reads ETGVTQSPTHLIKTRGQQVTLRCSSQSGHNTVSWYQQALGQGPQFIFQYYREEENGRGNFPPRFSGLQFPNYSSELNVNALELDDSALYLCASSFSGDQPQHFGDGTRLSIL.

The chain uses TRBV10-3 and TRBJ2-3, with D tentatively TRBD2 (6 bases). CDR1 is ENHRY and CDR2 is SYGVKD in the germline V gene. This CDR3 contains 15 residues. V lost 8 bases, J lost 0 bases, and 15 bases lay in between. CDR3 loop: CAISARGTSTDTQYF. The CDR3 DNA reads as TGTGCCATCTCCGCCCGGGGGACCAGCACAGATACGCAGTATTTT.

The CDR3, as DNA: TGTGCCAGCAGCTTAGGTAGACAGGGGAATCAGCCCCAGCATTTT. It translates to CASSLGRQGNQPQHF. The V call is TRBV21-1, the J call TRBJ1-5; the D call in the table, TRBD1, was not verified against the DNA. TRBV21-1 represents a pseudogene. This CDR3 comprises 15 residues.

V usage is TRBV28 and J usage is TRBJ1-3, with unresolved D. Trimming shortened V by 7 bases and J by 0 bases, and 13 bases separated the two germline ends. The CDR3 is 15 residues long. From germline, CDR1 is MDHEN and CDR2 SYDVKM. For the CDR3, the DNA is TGTGCCAGCACCCCACCGGGAAACTCTGGAAACACCATATATTTT. This sequence encodes CASTPPGNSGNTIYF.

With regard to this clone: Other DNA sequences in this specimen translate into the identical CDR3. J is TRBJ1-5 and V is TRBV30, with no clear D. This CDR3 spans 13 amino acids. Germline V gene lookup returns CDR1 GTSNPN and CDR2 SVGIG (reference sequence). Between the trimmed V and J ends, which lost 4 bases and 7 bases, there was a span of 14 bases. DNA for the CDR3: TGTGCCTGGAATTCTGCTGGGAAGCAGCCCCAGCATTTT. Protein product: CAWNSAGKQPQHF.

The chain employs TRBV7-3 and TRBJ2-2, with D hard to call. Germline V gene sequence: CDR1 SGHTA, CDR2 FQGTGA. CDR3 size: 12 residues. V was clipped by 4 bases and J by 5 bases, with 5 bases between them. The CDR3 DNA is TGTGCCAGCAGCTACAATACCGGGGAGCTGTTTTTT. Protein sequence: CASSYNTGELFF.